The clone carrying this TCR beta chain was picked up one time. These data come from a study of blood T cell repertoires in COVID-19. Clones were read by immunoSEQ multiplex PCR, and TCRdb kept only the in-frame ones, dropping some. Of under 250,000 clones listed, around 86% were seen once; the top ten hold 5% to 7%. The junction had 3 bases not matched to a gene; V was cut back by 5 bases and J by 5 bases. Germline CDR1 and CDR2: SGHTA and FQGTGA. This CDR3 is 14 amino acids long. The chain is built from TRBV7-3 and TRBJ2-5, with TRBD2 matching over 12 bases. The clonotype originates from a woman of 80 years or more with COVID-19, enrolled during active disease. Input material: peripheral blood. The CDR3 region has the DNA TGTGCCAGCAGCCGTGGACTAGCGGGGGAGACCCAGTACTTC. This encodes CASSRGLAGETQYF.